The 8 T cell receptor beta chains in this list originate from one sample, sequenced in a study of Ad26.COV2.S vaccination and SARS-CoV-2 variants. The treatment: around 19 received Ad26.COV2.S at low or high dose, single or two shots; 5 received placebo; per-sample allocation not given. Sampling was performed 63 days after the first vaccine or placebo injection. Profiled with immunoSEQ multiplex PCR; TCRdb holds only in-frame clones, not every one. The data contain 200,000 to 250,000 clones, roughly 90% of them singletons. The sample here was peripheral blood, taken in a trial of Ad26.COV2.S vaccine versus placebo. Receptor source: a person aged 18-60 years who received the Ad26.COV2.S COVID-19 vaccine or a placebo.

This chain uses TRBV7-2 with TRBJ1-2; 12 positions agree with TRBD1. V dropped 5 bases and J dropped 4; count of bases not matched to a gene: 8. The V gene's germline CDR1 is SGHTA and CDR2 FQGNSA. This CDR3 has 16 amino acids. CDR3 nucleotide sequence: TGTGCCAGCAGCCCTAGGGGACAGGGGGCTTCCTATGGCTACACCTTC. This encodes CASSPRGQGASYGYTF.

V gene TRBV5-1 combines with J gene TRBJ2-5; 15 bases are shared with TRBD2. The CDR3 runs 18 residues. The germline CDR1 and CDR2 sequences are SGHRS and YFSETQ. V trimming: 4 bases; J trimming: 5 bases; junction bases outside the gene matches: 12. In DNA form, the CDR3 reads TGCGCCAGCAGCCTTGGGGGGACTAGCGGGAGGAGCGGGGAGACCCAGTACTTC. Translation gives CASSLGGTSGRSGETQYF.

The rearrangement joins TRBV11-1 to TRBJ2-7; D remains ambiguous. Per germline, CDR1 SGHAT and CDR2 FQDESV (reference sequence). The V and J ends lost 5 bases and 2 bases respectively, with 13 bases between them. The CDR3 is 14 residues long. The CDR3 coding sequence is TGTGCCAGCAGCCTCTCGTGGGAACCCTACGAGCAGTACTTC. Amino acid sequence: CASSLSWEPYEQYF.

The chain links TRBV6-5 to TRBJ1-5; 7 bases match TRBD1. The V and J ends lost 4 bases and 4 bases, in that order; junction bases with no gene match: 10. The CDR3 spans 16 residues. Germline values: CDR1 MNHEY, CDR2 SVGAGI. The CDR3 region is CASSSWGGGGNQPQHF. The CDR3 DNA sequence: TGTGCCAGCAGTTCTTGGGGAGGGGGCGGAAATCAGCCCCAGCATTTT.

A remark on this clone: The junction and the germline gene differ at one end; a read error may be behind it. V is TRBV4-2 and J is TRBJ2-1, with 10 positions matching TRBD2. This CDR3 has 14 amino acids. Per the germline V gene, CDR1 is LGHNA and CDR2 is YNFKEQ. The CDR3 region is CASSQDVAGGGLIF. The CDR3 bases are TGTGCCAGCAGCCAAGACGTAGCGGGAGGCGGGTTAATCTTC.

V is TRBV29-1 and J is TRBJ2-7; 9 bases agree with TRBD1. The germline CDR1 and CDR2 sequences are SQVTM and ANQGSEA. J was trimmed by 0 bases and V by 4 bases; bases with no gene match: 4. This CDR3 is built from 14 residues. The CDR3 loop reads CSVATGGTSYEQYF. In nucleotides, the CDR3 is TGCAGCGTTGCGACAGGGGGAACCTCCTACGAGCAGTACTTC.

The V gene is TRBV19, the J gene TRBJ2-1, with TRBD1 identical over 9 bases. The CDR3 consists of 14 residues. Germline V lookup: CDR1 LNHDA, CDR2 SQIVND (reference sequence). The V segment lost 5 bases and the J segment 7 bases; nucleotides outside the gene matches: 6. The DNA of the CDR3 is TGTGCCAGTAGTCCGGGACAGGGTAGGAATGAGCAGTTCTTC. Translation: CASSPGQGRNEQFF.

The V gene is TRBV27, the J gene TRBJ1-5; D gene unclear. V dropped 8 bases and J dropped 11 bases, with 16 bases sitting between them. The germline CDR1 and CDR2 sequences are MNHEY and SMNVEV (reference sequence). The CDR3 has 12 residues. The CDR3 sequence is CASGINAVAQHF. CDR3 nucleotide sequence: TGTGCCAGCGGAATTAATGCAGTGGCCCAGCATTTT.